The rows below give T cell receptor beta chains drawn from one sample of a study of neoadjuvant anti-PD-1 for oral cavity cancer. The protocol was immunoSEQ multiplex PCR, while the TCRdb copy is restricted to in-frame clones and leaves out a portion. Of 9,500 to 11,000 clones in the sample, roughly half were seen once. The material sequenced was tumor tissue, taken before nivolumab (anti-PD-1) treatment. These receptors all come from a person between 40 and 80 years old with oral cavity squamous cell carcinoma. Both conserved end residues are part of each CDR3. D genes are given only for firm matches. A row's size may be missing; if present it is once, few, many or a size class.

abundance: .; j_gene: TRBJ1-4; d_gene: TRBD1; v_gene: TRBV4-3; CDR3aa: CASSQKDRGREKLFF; CDR3nt: TGCGCCAGCAGCCAAAAGGACAGGGGGCGTGAAAAACTGTTTTTT
abundance: .; j_gene: TRBJ1-3; d_gene: .; v_gene: TRBV5-1; CDR3aa: CASRNSENYGNTIYF; CDR3nt: TGCGCCAGCAGAAATTCAGAGAACTATGGAAACACCATATATTTT
abundance: once; j_gene: TRBJ2-7; d_gene: .; v_gene: TRBV7-2; CDR3aa: CASSLEGQSFYEQYF; CDR3nt: TGTGCCAGCAGCTTAGAAGGGCAGAGCTTCTACGAGCAGTACTTC
abundance: .; j_gene: TRBJ1-4; d_gene: .; v_gene: TRBV4-1; CDR3aa: CASSQATKSGYEKLFF; CDR3nt: TGCGCCAGCAGCCAGGCCACTAAAAGCGGTTATGAAAAACTGTTTTTT
abundance: once; j_gene: TRBJ2-7; d_gene: .; v_gene: TRBV7-2; CDR3aa: CASSLGIRNEQYF; CDR3nt: TGTGCCAGCAGCTTAGGGATCAGGAACGAGCAGTACTTC
abundance: .; j_gene: TRBJ2-7; d_gene: TRBD1; v_gene: TRBV10-3; CDR3aa: CAIRRRDRVYEQYF; CDR3nt: TGTGCCATCAGGCGCCGGGACAGGGTGTACGAGCAGTACTTC
abundance: .; j_gene: TRBJ2-7; d_gene: .; v_gene: TRBV18; CDR3aa: CASSPPLGQGRYEQYF; CDR3nt: TGTGCCAGCTCACCCCCCTTGGGGCAGGGCCGCTACGAGCAGTACTTC
abundance: .; j_gene: TRBJ1-1; d_gene: TRBD1; v_gene: TRBV19; CDR3aa: CASSSPTGLNTEAFF; CDR3nt: TGTGCCAGTAGTAGCCCGACAGGGTTGAACACTGAAGCTTTCTTT
abundance: .; j_gene: TRBJ2-1; d_gene: .; v_gene: TRBV7-2; CDR3aa: CASSFTRANEQFF; CDR3nt: TGTGCCAGCAGCTTTACGAGGGCCAATGAGCAGTTCTTC
abundance: .; j_gene: TRBJ1-2; d_gene: TRBD1; v_gene: TRBV15; CDR3aa: CATSSRTGVPGGYTF; CDR3nt: TGTGCCACCAGCAGTAGGACAGGGGTCCCTGGTGGCTACACCTTC
abundance: .; j_gene: TRBJ1-2; d_gene: .; v_gene: TRBV4-2; CDR3aa: CASSQDGGYGYTF; CDR3nt: TGTGCCAGCAGCCAAGATGGAGGCTATGGCTACACCTTC
abundance: .; j_gene: TRBJ2-1; d_gene: TRBD2; v_gene: TRBV28; CDR3aa: CASSSPRLAGGTYNEQFF; CDR3nt: TGTGCCAGCAGCTCCCCCCGACTAGCGGGGGGAACCTACAATGAGCAGTTCTTC
abundance: few; j_gene: TRBJ2-2; d_gene: .; v_gene: TRBV5-8; CDR3aa: CASSLVRSGTDTGELFF; CDR3nt: TGTGCCAGCAGCTTGGTCCGATCGGGGACGGACACCGGGGAGCTGTTTTTT
abundance: .; j_gene: TRBJ1-3; d_gene: .; v_gene: TRBV18; CDR3aa: CASSLDSGNTIYF; CDR3nt: TGTGCCAGCTCACTAGACTCTGGAAACACCATATATTTT
abundance: .; j_gene: TRBJ2-6; d_gene: TRBD1; v_gene: TRBV7-8; CDR3aa: CASSVWDRLSGANVLTF; CDR3nt: TGTGCCAGCAGCGTTTGGGACAGGTTGAGTGGGGCCAACGTCCTGACTTTC
abundance: .; j_gene: TRBJ2-3; d_gene: .; v_gene: TRBV7-9; CDR3aa: CASSPGRQGDTQYF; CDR3nt: TGTGCCAGCAGCCCGGGCCGGCAAGGAGATACGCAGTATTTT
abundance: few; j_gene: TRBJ1-2; d_gene: .; v_gene: TRBV20-1; CDR3aa: CSASRLWSYTF; CDR3nt: TGCAGTGCTTCCCGGTTATGGAGCTACACCTTC
abundance: .; j_gene: TRBJ2-7; d_gene: TRBD2; v_gene: TRBV7-9; CDR3aa: CASSHETSGGFPLYEQYF; CDR3nt: TGTGCCAGCAGCCACGAGACTAGCGGGGGCTTTCCTCTCTACGAGCAGTACTTC
abundance: few; j_gene: TRBJ2-2; d_gene: TRBD1; v_gene: TRBV25-1; CDR3aa: CASADRGKGGELFF; CDR3nt: TGTGCCAGCGCCGACAGGGGGAAGGGCGGGGAGCTGTTTTTT
abundance: .; j_gene: TRBJ1-3; d_gene: .; v_gene: TRBV7-8; CDR3aa: CASSLGSRSGNTIYF; CDR3nt: TGTGCCAGCAGCTTAGGATCCCGCTCTGGAAACACCATATATTTT
abundance: few; j_gene: TRBJ1-1; d_gene: .; v_gene: TRBV19; CDR3aa: CASRNQGSTEAFF; CDR3nt: TGTGCCAGTCGAAACCAGGGGAGCACTGAAGCTTTCTTT
abundance: medium-sized; j_gene: TRBJ1-4; d_gene: TRBD1; v_gene: TRBV10-3; CDR3aa: CAIRMGTAENEKLFF; CDR3nt: TGTGCCATCAGGATGGGGACAGCTGAAAATGAAAAACTGTTTTTT
abundance: .; j_gene: TRBJ1-6; d_gene: .; v_gene: TRBV5-1; CDR3aa: CASSNNPGQPNSPLHF; CDR3nt: TGCGCCAGCAGCAACAACCCGGGACAACCGAACTCACCCCTCCACTTT
abundance: few; j_gene: TRBJ1-3; d_gene: .; v_gene: TRBV11-2; CDR3aa: CASSPGSGNTIYF; CDR3nt: TGTGCCAGCAGCCCCGGCTCTGGAAACACCATATATTTT
abundance: .; j_gene: TRBJ1-4; d_gene: .; v_gene: TRBV5-1; CDR3aa: CASSLYSTNEKLFF; CDR3nt: TGCGCCAGCAGCTTGTACAGCACTAATGAAAAACTGTTTTTT
abundance: few; j_gene: TRBJ2-4; d_gene: .; v_gene: TRBV6-5; CDR3aa: CASTDLAKNIQYF; CDR3nt: TGTGCCAGCACAGACCTAGCCAAAAACATTCAGTACTTC
abundance: .; j_gene: TRBJ2-7; d_gene: TRBD1; v_gene: TRBV25-1; CDR3aa: CASSLTGKAYEQYF; CDR3nt: TGTGCCAGCAGCCTGACAGGGAAGGCCTACGAGCAGTACTTC
abundance: .; j_gene: TRBJ2-7; d_gene: .; v_gene: TRBV9; CDR3aa: CASSVASSYEQYF; CDR3nt: TGTGCCAGCAGCGTAGCATCCTCCTACGAGCAGTACTTC
abundance: .; j_gene: TRBJ2-3; d_gene: TRBD1; v_gene: TRBV28; CDR3aa: CASSLSGTGDTDTQYF; CDR3nt: TGTGCCAGCAGTTTGTCCGGGACAGGGGACACAGATACGCAGTATTTT
abundance: medium-sized; j_gene: TRBJ1-4; d_gene: TRBD1; v_gene: TRBV7-9; CDR3aa: CASSPGQGVEKLFF; CDR3nt: TGTGCCAGCAGCCCAGGACAGGGGGTGGAAAAACTGTTTTTT
abundance: few; j_gene: TRBJ1-2; d_gene: .; v_gene: TRBV5-6; CDR3aa: CASSLGVRGRQLNYGYTF; CDR3nt: TGTGCCAGCAGCTTGGGGGTCAGGGGCCGGCAACTTAACTATGGCTACACCTTC
abundance: .; j_gene: TRBJ2-1; d_gene: TRBD2; v_gene: TRBV2; CDR3aa: CASHGAGGPHNEQFF; CDR3nt: TGTGCCAGCCATGGGGCGGGGGGGCCCCACAATGAGCAGTTCTTC
abundance: .; j_gene: TRBJ2-7; d_gene: .; v_gene: TRBV10-2; CDR3aa: CASRSQIYYEQYF; CDR3nt: TGCGCCAGCAGGAGTCAGATTTACTACGAGCAGTACTTC
abundance: few; j_gene: TRBJ2-3; d_gene: .; v_gene: TRBV28; CDR3aa: CASSSPDSTDTQYF; CDR3nt: TGTGCCAGCAGTTCCCCGGACAGCACAGATACGCAGTATTTT
abundance: .; j_gene: TRBJ2-5; d_gene: TRBD2; v_gene: TRBV4-2; CDR3aa: CASSSGLVGRQTQYF; CDR3nt: TGTGCCAGCAGCTCGGGACTAGTAGGGAGACAGACCCAGTACTTC
abundance: .; j_gene: TRBJ1-1; d_gene: TRBD1; v_gene: TRBV7-2; CDR3aa: CASSPPTGRGTEAFF; CDR3nt: TGTGCCAGCAGCCCCCCGACAGGGAGGGGCACTGAAGCTTTCTTT
abundance: .; j_gene: TRBJ2-2; d_gene: .; v_gene: TRBV7-2; CDR3aa: CASRQHPGGELFF; CDR3nt: TGTGCCAGCAGACAACACCCCGGCGGGGAGCTGTTTTTT
abundance: .; j_gene: TRBJ1-2; d_gene: .; v_gene: TRBV4-1; CDR3aa: CASSQDIIQRTFYGYTF; CDR3nt: TGCGCCAGCAGCCAAGATATTATACAGAGAACTTTCTATGGCTACACCTTC
abundance: few; j_gene: TRBJ1-4; d_gene: TRBD1; v_gene: TRBV6-5; CDR3aa: CASSYSNRGVKLFF; CDR3nt: TGTGCCAGCAGTTACTCGAACAGGGGGGTAAAACTGTTTTTT
abundance: medium-sized; j_gene: TRBJ1-2; d_gene: .; v_gene: TRBV4-1; CDR3aa: CASSQAGPGGGGYTF; CDR3nt: TGCGCCAGCAGCCAAGCGGGGCCCGGAGGTGGTGGCTACACCTTC
abundance: once; j_gene: TRBJ2-5; d_gene: TRBD2; v_gene: TRBV4-1; CDR3aa: CASSQDWGGGAAETQYF; CDR3nt: TGCGCCAGCAGCCAAGATTGGGGCGGGGGGGCCGCAGAGACCCAGTACTTC
abundance: once; j_gene: TRBJ2-7; d_gene: .; v_gene: TRBV15; CDR3aa: CATSPGRTYEQYF; CDR3nt: TGTGCCACCAGCCCGGGACGGACGTACGAGCAGTACTTC
abundance: few; j_gene: TRBJ1-4; d_gene: .; v_gene: TRBV5-4; CDR3aa: CASSHRNNEKLFF; CDR3nt: TGTGCCAGCAGCCACCGGAATAATGAAAAACTGTTTTTT
abundance: .; j_gene: TRBJ1-1; d_gene: .; v_gene: TRBV6-1; CDR3aa: CASSEGGGTEAFF; CDR3nt: TGTGCCAGCAGTGAAGGGGGAGGCACTGAAGCTTTCTTT
abundance: few; j_gene: TRBJ2-7; d_gene: .; v_gene: TRBV28; CDR3aa: CASSLRYEQYF; CDR3nt: TGTGCCAGCAGTTTACGCTACGAGCAGTACTTC
abundance: .; j_gene: TRBJ1-6; d_gene: .; v_gene: TRBV5-5; CDR3aa: CASSLESSYNSPLHF; CDR3nt: TGTGCCAGCAGCTTGGAGAGCTCCTATAATTCACCCCTCCACTTT
abundance: .; j_gene: TRBJ2-7; d_gene: .; v_gene: TRBV29-1; CDR3aa: CSVEGGTGYEQYF; CDR3nt: TGCAGCGTTGAAGGTGGGACGGGCTACGAGCAGTACTTC
abundance: few; j_gene: TRBJ2-7; d_gene: TRBD1; v_gene: TRBV19; CDR3aa: CATTGDRGRYEQYF; CDR3nt: TGTGCCACTACCGGGGACAGGGGCCGCTACGAGCAGTACTTC
abundance: .; j_gene: TRBJ1-1; d_gene: .; v_gene: TRBV15; CDR3aa: CATSRDPTTEAFF; CDR3nt: TGTGCCACCAGCAGAGATCCCACCACTGAAGCTTTCTTT
abundance: medium-sized; j_gene: TRBJ1-5; d_gene: .; v_gene: TRBV19; CDR3aa: CASSDTEFQPQHF; CDR3nt: TGTGCCAGTAGTGACACAGAATTTCAGCCCCAGCATTTT
abundance: .; j_gene: TRBJ2-5; d_gene: .; v_gene: TRBV19; CDR3aa: CASSVRPEETQYF; CDR3nt: TGTGCCAGTAGTGTACGACCAGAAGAGACCCAGTACTTC
abundance: .; j_gene: TRBJ2-7; d_gene: .; v_gene: TRBV9; CDR3aa: CASSVNERATYEQYF; CDR3nt: TGTGCCAGCAGCGTAAACGAACGGGCTACCTACGAGCAGTACTTC
abundance: .; j_gene: TRBJ2-3; d_gene: TRBD2; v_gene: TRBV6-4; CDR3aa: CASSEGGGILKQYF; CDR3nt: TGTGCCAGCAGTGAGGGCGGGGGGATCTTGAAGCAGTATTTT
abundance: medium-sized; j_gene: TRBJ1-2; d_gene: TRBD1; v_gene: TRBV30; CDR3aa: CAWNPGQDYGYTF; CDR3nt: TGTGCCTGGAATCCGGGACAGGACTATGGCTACACCTTC
abundance: medium-sized; j_gene: TRBJ1-6; d_gene: .; v_gene: TRBV10-3; CDR3aa: CAIRFDSGNSPLHF; CDR3nt: TGTGCCATCCGCTTCGATTCGGGGAATTCACCCCTCCACTTT
abundance: once; j_gene: TRBJ1-2; d_gene: .; v_gene: TRBV9; CDR3aa: CASSRASNYGYTF; CDR3nt: TGTGCCAGCAGTCGGGCTTCAAACTATGGCTACACCTTC